The clone carrying this TCR beta chain was seen many times. The antigen is unknown. V dropped 0 bases and J dropped 6 bases, with 12 bases sitting between them. There are 15 residues in the CDR3. Germline lookup yields CDR1 SGHRS and CDR2 YFSETQ. Healthy Caucasians supplied all donations. This entry comes from a study of identical twins. The study's findings and limits: Diverse VJ usage suggested most zero-insertion clonotypes were not invariant T cells. Cord blood's abundant beta clonotypes had fewer insertions, unlike memory repertoires.

Unique molecular identifiers were in the cDNA, with template-switch universal primer binding. From the 5' RACE reads, TCRdb called clonotypes with MiXCR, one entry per CDR3 protein. The table lists roughly 350,000 distinct CDR3 sequences, about 10% of them singletons. The sequencing input was naive T cells sorted from blood. This chain uses TRBV5-1 with TRBJ2-2; D assignment may be TRBD1 or TRBD2 (6 bases each). This sequence was found in a woman aged 45-65 years in good health. CDR3 region: CASSLAKGEAGELFF. The CDR3 DNA follows: TGCGCCAGCAGCTTGGCCAAGGGGGAGGCCGGGGAGCTGTTTTTT.